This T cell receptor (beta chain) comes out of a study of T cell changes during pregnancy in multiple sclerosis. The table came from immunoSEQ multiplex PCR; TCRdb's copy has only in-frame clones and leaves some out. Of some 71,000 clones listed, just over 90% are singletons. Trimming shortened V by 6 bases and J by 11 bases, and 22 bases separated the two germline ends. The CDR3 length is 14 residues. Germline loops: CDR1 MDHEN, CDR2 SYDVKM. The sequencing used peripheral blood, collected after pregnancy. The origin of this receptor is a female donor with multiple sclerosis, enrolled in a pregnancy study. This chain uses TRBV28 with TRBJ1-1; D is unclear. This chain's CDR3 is CASRAWEVQQKAFF. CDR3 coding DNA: TGTGCCAGCAGGGCCTGGGAGGTTCAGCAGAAGGCTTTCTTT. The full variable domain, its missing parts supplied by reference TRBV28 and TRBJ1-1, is DVKVTQSSRYLVKRTGEKVFLECVQDMDHENMFWYRQDPGLGLRLIYFSYDVKMKEKGDIPEGYSVSREKKERFSLILESASTNQTSMYLCASRAWEVQQKAFFGQGTRLTVV.